One sample yielded the 8 T cell receptor beta chains listed below, sequenced in a study of CD8 T cells in Susac syndrome (dated by TCRdb to the late 2010s). Library construction relied on the immunoSEQ multiplex PCR assay. RNA was extracted using the RNeasy kit, and roughly 0.5 to 1 microgram was reverse transcribed with random hexamers. TCRdb cleaned the public reads at Q25 with fastp, built clones with MiXCR and kept in-frame beta chains. Every entry covers one CDR3 protein and lists the most common genes and DNA from its rows. This sample holds some 250,000 distinct CDR3 sequences; 90% to 96% were observed only once. Of the sample, approximately 0.094% falls within the top ten clones. Sequences were obtained from CD4+ T cells from PBMCs. The receptors shown here come from a human donor with Susac syndrome.

V gene TRBV20-1 combines with J gene TRBJ2-1, with 12 bases identical to TRBD1. V gave up 4 bases and J gave up 9 bases; unmatched junction bases: 7. This CDR3 comprises 14 residues. Germline V gene sequence: CDR1 DFQATT, CDR2 SNEGSKA (reference sequence). In nucleotides, the CDR3 is TGCAGTGCTACTGGGACAGGGGGCTTCGTTGAGCAGTTCTTC. This encodes CSATGTGGFVEQFF.

This chain connects TRBV5-1 to TRBJ2-7, with 9 nucleotides matching TRBD1. V was pared by 5 bases and J by 6 bases, with 6 bases of the junction left unmatched. The CDR3 length is 13 residues. CDR1 and CDR2 (germline): SGHRS, YFSETQ. CDR3: CASSGGQGFEQYF. CDR3 nucleotides: TGCGCCAGCAGTGGGGGACAGGGATTCGAGCAGTACTTC.

The chain joins TRBV29-1 to TRBJ2-7, with 8 bases fitting TRBD1. The V segment lost 6 bases and the J segment 2 bases; nucleotides outside the gene matches: 6. Germline-derived CDR1 and CDR2 are SQVTM and ANQGSEA. The CDR3 contains 13 residues. CDR3 in amino acids: CSVAGTGPYEQYF. The CDR3 DNA reads TGCAGCGTCGCCGGGACAGGACCCTACGAGCAGTACTTC.

The chain uses TRBV27 and TRBJ2-7, with 9 bases identical to TRBD2. V lost 5 bases and J lost 7; bases outside the gene matches: 9. CDR3 length equals 14 residues. Germline V CDR1 and CDR2: MNHEY, SMNVEV (reference sequence). The CDR3 here is CASSTSGYSGEQYF. The CDR3 DNA reads TGTGCCAGCAGTACTAGCGGGTATTCAGGGGAGCAGTACTTC.

The V and J genes are TRBV5-1 and TRBJ1-2; D gene unclear. Germline lookup yields CDR1 SGHRS and CDR2 YFSETQ. The CDR3 spans 12 residues. V was cut by 5 bases and J by 2 bases, with 7 bases left in between. The CDR3 loop reads CASRAQNYGYTF. Written as DNA, the CDR3 is TGCGCCAGCAGAGCCCAGAACTATGGCTACACCTTC.

In its sample, this clonotype was seen once. The chain is built from TRBV19 and TRBJ1-1, with 8 bases that match TRBD1. J was trimmed by 9 bases and V by 1 base; bases with no gene match: 4. Per the germline V gene, CDR1 is LNHDA and CDR2 is SQIVND (reference sequence). This CDR3 region has 13 residues. The CDR3 sequence is CASSIGTGRKAFF. CDR3 bases: TGTGCCAGTAGTATAGGGACAGGGCGGAAAGCTTTCTTT.

The chain is built from TRBV6-6 and TRBJ1-1; the D is unclear. The CDR3 loop spans 16 amino acids. Trimming took 4 bases from V and 1 from J, leaving 16 bases between them. Germline V CDR1 and CDR2: MNHNY, SVGAGI (reference sequence). This CDR3 is CASSFGVQKGNTEAFF. CDR3 nucleotide sequence: TGTGCCAGCAGTTTTGGGGTACAGAAGGGGAACACTGAAGCTTTCTTT.

V usage is TRBV25-1 and J usage is TRBJ2-7; D might be TRBD2 (6 bases). Germline CDR1 reads MGHDK; CDR2 reads SYGVNS. V was trimmed by 6 bases and J by 4 bases, leaving 16 bases between them. The CDR3 totals 14 residues. This CDR3 is CASRGSGRVYEQYF. DNA for the CDR3: TGTGCCAGCAGGGGTAGCGGACGGGTATACGAGCAGTACTTC.